Following are 17 T cell receptor beta chains from one sample sequenced in a study of blood T cell repertoires in COVID-19. The protocol was immunoSEQ multiplex PCR, while the TCRdb copy is restricted to in-frame clones and leaves out a portion. The sample carries hundreds of thousands of clones, about four fifths recorded once. Sample: peripheral blood. Every receptor here comes from an elderly woman with COVID-19, enrolled during active disease.

The chain combines TRBV3-1 (or the pseudogene TRBV3-2) with TRBJ2-5; perhaps TRBD1 as D (5 bases). This CDR3 region has 11 residues. Germline V gene data show CDR1 as LGHDT and CDR2 as YNNKEL (reference sequence). With 6 bases removed from V and 4 bases from J, the gap between germline ends came to 6 bases. CDR3 bases: TGTGCCAGCAGGGGGCTAGAGACCCAGTACTTC. As protein: CASRGLETQYF.

The rearrangement links TRBV6-6 to TRBJ2-3; the match to TRBD1 covers 8 bases. Trimming at V came to 6 bases and at J to 3 bases, leaving 5 bases not matched to a gene. This CDR3 comprises 14 residues. Germline V gene sequence: CDR1 MNHNY, CDR2 SVGAGI (reference sequence). The CDR3 region is CASSRTGRTDTQYF. In nucleotides, the CDR3 is TGTGCCAGCAGCCGGACAGGGAGGACAGATACGCAGTATTTT.

The chain links TRBV7-3 to TRBJ1-1; D uncertain. Trimming shortened V by 3 bases and J by 0 bases, and 5 bases separated the two germline ends. Germline loops: CDR1 SGHTA, CDR2 FQGTGA. The CDR3 extends over 13 amino acids. The CDR3 DNA reads TGTGCCAGCAGCTTTCAGATGAACACTGAAGCTTTCTTT. Protein product: CASSFQMNTEAFF.

The chain links TRBV19 to TRBJ1-3; D gene unclear. The germline V gene has CDR1 LNHDA and CDR2 SQIVND (reference sequence). This CDR3 region has 17 residues. The ends were cut back, 1 base at V and 0 bases at J, with 13 bases in the middle. As DNA, the CDR3 is TGTGCCAGTAGTATAGGTCTCCGGGGATTCTCTGGAAACACCATATATTTT. Translating it yields CASSIGLRGFSGNTIYF.

The gene calls are TRBV5-1 and TRBJ1-5; D not certain. The V end was cut by 5 bases, the J end by 0 bases, with 6 bases between. Per germline, CDR1 SGHRS and CDR2 YFSETQ. CDR3 length equals 13 residues. The CDR3 region is CASREGSNQPQHF. CDR3 coding DNA: TGCGCCAGCAGGGAGGGTAGCAATCAGCCCCAGCATTTT. Filled out from reference TRBV5-1 and TRBJ1-5, the complete variable domain reads KAGVTQTPRYLIKTRGQQVTLSCSPISGHRSVSWYQQTPGQGLQFLFEYFSETQRNKGNFPGRFSGRQFSNSRSEMNVSTLELGDSALYLCASREGSNQPQHFGDGTRLSIL.

The chain employs TRBV6-5 and TRBJ2-5; weak D call: TRBD1 (6 bases). Looked up from germline, CDR1 is MNHEY and CDR2 is SVGAGI. The CDR3 spans 15 residues. V was clipped by 6 bases and J by 5 bases, with 19 bases between them. CDR3 sequence: CASRPRTVPWETQYF. Written as DNA, the CDR3 is TGTGCCAGCAGGCCGCGGACAGTCCCTTGGGAGACCCAGTACTTC.

This chain joins TRBV28 and TRBJ2-6; possibly TRBD1 for D (6 bases). Per the germline V gene, CDR1 is MDHEN and CDR2 is SYDVKM. This CDR3 comprises 15 residues. V dropped 6 bases and J dropped 0 bases, with 9 bases sitting between them. The CDR3 DNA is TGTGCCAGCAGGGACAGTTTCTCTGGGGCCAACGTCCTGACTTTC. Translation gives CASRDSFSGANVLTF.

This chain connects TRBV5-6 to TRBJ1-6; perhaps TRBD1 as D (6 bases). V was trimmed by 4 bases and J by 8 bases, leaving 19 bases between them. The germline V gene has CDR1 SGHDT and CDR2 YYEEEE. The CDR3 extends over 16 amino acids. The CDR3 bases are TGTGCCAGCAGCCCATACCCACAGGGATGGGATTCACCCCTCCACTTT. It translates to CASSPYPQGWDSPLHF.

This sequence joins TRBV11-2 and TRBJ1-2; 7 bases fit TRBD1. V shed 5 bases, J shed 6 bases, and the junction held 3 bases outside the gene matches. Looked up from germline, CDR1 is SGHAT and CDR2 is FQNNGV. This CDR3 region has 12 residues. The CDR3 here is CASSKQGNGYTF. CDR3 sequence (DNA): TGTGCCAGCAGCAAACAGGGGAATGGCTACACCTTC.

This chain links TRBV5-8 with TRBJ2-5; maybe TRBD1 (6 bases). The V end lost 4 bases, the J end lost 7 bases, and 17 bases lay between the germline ends. Germline loops: CDR1 SGHTS, CDR2 YDEGEE. The CDR3 is made up of 14 amino acids. CDR3 sequence reads: CASSQRTGWGTQYF. In DNA form, the CDR3 reads TGTGCCAGCAGCCAAAGAACAGGGTGGGGGACCCAGTACTTC. Based on the CDR3 plus reference TRBV5-8 and TRBJ2-5, the full variable domain is EAGVTQSPTHLIKTRGQQATLRCSPISGHTSVYWYQQALGLGLQFLLWYDEGEERNRGNFPPRFSGRQFPNYSSELNVNALELEDSALYLCASSQRTGWGTQYFGPGTRLLVL.

This clone was observed a few times. The rearrangement uses TRBV7-8 and TRBJ2-7, with TRBD2 identical over 10 bases. Germline-derived CDR1 and CDR2 are SGHVS and FQNEAQ. J gave up 4 bases and V 6 bases, and 12 bases lay outside the gene matches. CDR3 length: 16 residues. The CDR3 DNA is TGTGCCAGCAGTTTAATTAGCGGGAGGCTCGGGTACGAGCAGTACTTC. Protein: CASSLISGRLGYEQYF.

The CDR3 sequence is CASIPTGLASYNEQFF. CDR3 bases: TGTGCCAGCATTCCAACCGGACTAGCCTCCTACAATGAGCAGTTCTTC. The chain employs TRBV11-2 and TRBJ2-1, with 8 bases fitting TRBD2. Germline lookup yields CDR1 SGHAT and CDR2 FQNNGV. This CDR3 region has 16 residues. J was trimmed by 0 bases and V by 7 bases; bases with no gene match: 8.

This chain joins TRBV15 and TRBJ2-3; 7 bases are shared with TRBD2. Germline V lookup: CDR1 LNHNV, CDR2 YYDKDF (reference sequence). Germline trimming cut 3 bases from V and 0 bases from J; bases unmatched to any gene: 0. There are 14 residues in the CDR3. The CDR3 here is CATSRGLSTDTQYF. The CDR3 bases are TGTGCCACCAGCAGGGGACTAAGCACAGATACGCAGTATTTT.

This chain links TRBV19 with TRBJ2-1; D might be TRBD2 (6 bases). Germline V CDR1 and CDR2: LNHDA, SQIVND (reference sequence). The length of the CDR3 is 15 residues. V lost 6 bases and J lost 0, with 12 bases in between. CDR3 region: CASSRDLRSYNEQFF. The CDR3, as DNA: TGTGCCAGTAGCCGGGACTTACGCTCCTACAATGAGCAGTTCTTC. The full variable domain, in which reference TRBV19 and TRBJ2-1 provide the parts outside the CDR3, is DGGITQSPKYLFRKEGQNVTLSCEQNLNHDAMYWYRQDPGQGLRLIYYSQIVNDFQKGDIAEGYSVSREKKESFPLTVTSAQKNPTAFYLCASSRDLRSYNEQFFGPGTRLTVL.

V usage is TRBV3-1 (or the pseudogene TRBV3-2) and J usage is TRBJ2-3; 11 nucleotides align to TRBD2. V was clipped by 4 bases and J by 11 bases; unmatched bases: 14. CDR1 is LGHDT and CDR2 is YNNKEL in the germline V gene (reference sequence). The CDR3 contains 16 residues. Here the CDR3 DNA reads TGTGCCAGCAGCCTTTTCTTTAGCGGGAGGGCCCCCTTGCAGTATTTT. Translated: CASSLFFSGRAPLQYF.

The V and J genes are TRBV6-5 and TRBJ1-3; 9 nucleotides line up with TRBD1. Germline CDR1 MNHEY, CDR2 SVGAGI. Losses at the gene ends were 2 bases for V and 3 bases for J; bases not matched to a gene: 5. This CDR3 region has 16 residues. The CDR3, as DNA: TGTGCCAGCAGTTACACAGGGGGCTATAGTGGAAACACCATATATTTT. Translated: CASSYTGGYSGNTIYF.

The chain recombines TRBV30 with TRBJ1-1; possibly TRBD1 for D (6 bases). Germline values: CDR1 GTSNPN, CDR2 SVGIG (reference sequence). The CDR3 loop spans 13 amino acids. V lost 3 bases and J lost 7, with 15 bases in between. The CDR3 nucleotides read TGTGCCTGGAGGCAGGGGAAAGAGATTGAAGCTTTCTTT. Encoded protein: CAWRQGKEIEAFF.